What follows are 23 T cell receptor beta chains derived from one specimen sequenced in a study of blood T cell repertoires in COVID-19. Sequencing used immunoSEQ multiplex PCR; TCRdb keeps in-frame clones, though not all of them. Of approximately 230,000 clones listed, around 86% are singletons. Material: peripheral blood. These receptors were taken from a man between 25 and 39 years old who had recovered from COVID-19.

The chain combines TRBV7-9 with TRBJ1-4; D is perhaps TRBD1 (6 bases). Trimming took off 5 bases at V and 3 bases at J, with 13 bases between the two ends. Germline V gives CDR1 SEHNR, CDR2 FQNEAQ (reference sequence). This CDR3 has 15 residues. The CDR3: CASSNTGTPNEKLFF. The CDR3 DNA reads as TGTGCCAGCAGCAACACCGGGACACCTAATGAAAAACTGTTTTTT.

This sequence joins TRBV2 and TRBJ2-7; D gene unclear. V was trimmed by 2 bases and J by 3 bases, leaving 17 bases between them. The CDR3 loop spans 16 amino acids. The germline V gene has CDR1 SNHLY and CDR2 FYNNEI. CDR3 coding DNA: TGTGCCAGCAGTGAAACGACGGGTATATCACACTACGAGCAGTACTTC. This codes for CASSETTGISHYEQYF.

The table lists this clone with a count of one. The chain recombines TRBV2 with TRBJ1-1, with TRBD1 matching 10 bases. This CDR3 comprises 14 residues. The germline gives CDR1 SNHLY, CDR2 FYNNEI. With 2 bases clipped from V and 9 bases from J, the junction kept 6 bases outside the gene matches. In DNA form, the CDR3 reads TGTGCCAGCAGTGAACAGGGACAGGGGAACAAAGCTTTCTTT. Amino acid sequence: CASSEQGQGNKAFF.

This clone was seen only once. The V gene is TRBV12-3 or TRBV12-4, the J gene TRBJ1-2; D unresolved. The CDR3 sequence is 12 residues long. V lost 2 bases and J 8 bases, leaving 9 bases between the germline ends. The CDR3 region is CASSLNGEGYTF. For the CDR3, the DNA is TGTGCCAGCAGTTTAAACGGGGAAGGCTACACCTTC.

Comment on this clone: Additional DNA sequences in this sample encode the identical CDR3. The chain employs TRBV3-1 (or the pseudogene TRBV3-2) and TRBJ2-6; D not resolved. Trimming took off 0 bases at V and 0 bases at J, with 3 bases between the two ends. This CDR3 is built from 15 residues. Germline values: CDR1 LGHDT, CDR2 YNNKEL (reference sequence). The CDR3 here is CASSQDLSGANVLTF. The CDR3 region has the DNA TGTGCCAGCAGCCAAGATCTCTCTGGGGCCAACGTCCTGACTTTC.

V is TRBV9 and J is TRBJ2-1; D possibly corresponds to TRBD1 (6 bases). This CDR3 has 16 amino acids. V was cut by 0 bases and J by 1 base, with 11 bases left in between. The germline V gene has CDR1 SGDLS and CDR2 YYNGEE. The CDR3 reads CASSVAQGSSYNEQFF. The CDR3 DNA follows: TGTGCCAGCAGCGTAGCCCAGGGGAGTTCCTACAATGAGCAGTTCTTC.

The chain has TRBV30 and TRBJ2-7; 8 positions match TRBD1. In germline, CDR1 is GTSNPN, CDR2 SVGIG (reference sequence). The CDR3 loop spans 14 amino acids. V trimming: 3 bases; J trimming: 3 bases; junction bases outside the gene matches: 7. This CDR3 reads CAWSLGQGIYEQYF. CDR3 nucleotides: TGTGCCTGGAGCCTTGGACAGGGTATCTACGAGCAGTACTTC.

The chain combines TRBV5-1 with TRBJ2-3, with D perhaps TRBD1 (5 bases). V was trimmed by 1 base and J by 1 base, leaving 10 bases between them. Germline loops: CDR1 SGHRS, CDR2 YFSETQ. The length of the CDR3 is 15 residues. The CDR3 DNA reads TGCGCCAGCAGCTTGTTGGGGCGCGGCACAGATACGCAGTATTTT. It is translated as CASSLLGRGTDTQYF.

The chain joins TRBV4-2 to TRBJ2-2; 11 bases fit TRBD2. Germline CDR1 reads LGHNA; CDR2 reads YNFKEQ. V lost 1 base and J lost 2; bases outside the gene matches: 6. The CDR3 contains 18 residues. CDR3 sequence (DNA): TGTGCCAGCAGCCAAGTCGGTAGCGGGGGGGCCAACACCGGGGAGCTGTTTTTT. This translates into CASSQVGSGGANTGELFF.

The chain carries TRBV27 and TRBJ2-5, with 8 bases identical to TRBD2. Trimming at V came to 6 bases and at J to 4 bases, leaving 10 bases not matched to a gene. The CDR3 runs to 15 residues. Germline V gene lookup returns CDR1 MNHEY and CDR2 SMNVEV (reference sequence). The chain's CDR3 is CASSPLTSGAETQYF. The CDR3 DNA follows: TGTGCCAGCAGCCCCCTCACTAGCGGAGCAGAGACCCAGTACTTC.

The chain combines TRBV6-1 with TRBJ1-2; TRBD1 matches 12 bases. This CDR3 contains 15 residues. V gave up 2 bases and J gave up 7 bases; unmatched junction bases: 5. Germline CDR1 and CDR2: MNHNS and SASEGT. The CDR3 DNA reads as TGTGCCAGCAGTGAAAAATGGGACAGGGGGCCTGGCTACACCTTC. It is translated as CASSEKWDRGPGYTF.

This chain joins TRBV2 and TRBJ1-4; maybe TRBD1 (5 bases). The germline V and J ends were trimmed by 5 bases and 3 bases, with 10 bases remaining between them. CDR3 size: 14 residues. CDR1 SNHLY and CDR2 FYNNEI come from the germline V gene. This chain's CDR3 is CASSMTVSNEKLFF. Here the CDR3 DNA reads TGTGCCAGCAGTATGACAGTTTCTAATGAAAAACTGTTTTTT.

CDR3 protein: CASSLEASGGEQYF. DNA of the CDR3: TGTGCCAGCAGCTTAGAGGCTAGCGGGGGAGAGCAGTACTTC. This chain connects TRBV11-3 to TRBJ2-7; 10 bases fit TRBD2. Germline CDR1 reads SGHNT; CDR2 reads YENEEA. Trimming removed 0 bases from V and 7 bases from J; junction bases left unmatched: 3. The CDR3 totals 14 residues.

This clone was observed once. CDR3 sequence: CASSKGQGARQPQHF. The DNA of the CDR3 is TGTGCCAGCAGTAAGGGACAGGGGGCAAGGCAGCCCCAGCATTTT. The chain uses TRBV7-2 and TRBJ1-5; TRBD1 agrees at 12 bases. Germline V gene data show CDR1 as SGHTA and CDR2 as FQGNSA. The CDR3 consists of 15 residues. Trimming at V came to 6 bases and at J to 7 bases, leaving 7 bases not matched to a gene.

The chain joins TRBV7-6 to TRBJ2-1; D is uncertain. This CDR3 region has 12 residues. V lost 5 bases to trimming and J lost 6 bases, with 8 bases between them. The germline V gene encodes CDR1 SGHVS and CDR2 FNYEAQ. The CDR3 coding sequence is TGTGCCAGCAGCCTAAGCCTCAATGAGCAGTTCTTC. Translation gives CASSLSLNEQFF.

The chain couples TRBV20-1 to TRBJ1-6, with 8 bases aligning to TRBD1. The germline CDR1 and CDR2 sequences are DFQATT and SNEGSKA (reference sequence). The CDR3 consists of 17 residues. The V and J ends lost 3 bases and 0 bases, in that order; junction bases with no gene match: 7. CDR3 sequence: CSASGNRGTSYNSPLHF. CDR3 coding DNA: TGCAGTGCTAGTGGGAACAGGGGGACCTCCTATAATTCACCCCTCCACTTT.

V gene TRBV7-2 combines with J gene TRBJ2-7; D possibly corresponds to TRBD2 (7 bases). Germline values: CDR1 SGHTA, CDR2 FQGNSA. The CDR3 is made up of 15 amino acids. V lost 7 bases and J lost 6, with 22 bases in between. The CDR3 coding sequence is TGTGCCAGCACCCCGAGGGGGGGGGATACGCTCGAGCAGTACTTC. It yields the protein CASTPRGGDTLEQYF.

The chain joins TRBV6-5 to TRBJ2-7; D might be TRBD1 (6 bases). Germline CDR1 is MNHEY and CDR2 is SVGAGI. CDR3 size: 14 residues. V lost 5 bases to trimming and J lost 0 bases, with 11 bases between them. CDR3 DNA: TGTGCCAGCAGTCGACAGGATTACTCCTACGAGCAGTACTTC. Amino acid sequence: CASSRQDYSYEQYF.

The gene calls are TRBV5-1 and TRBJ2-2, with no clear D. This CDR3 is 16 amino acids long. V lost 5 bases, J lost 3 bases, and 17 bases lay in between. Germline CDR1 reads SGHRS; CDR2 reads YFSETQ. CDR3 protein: CASSLPLKRYTGELFF. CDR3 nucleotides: TGCGCCAGCAGTTTACCTTTGAAGCGATACACCGGGGAGCTGTTTTTT.

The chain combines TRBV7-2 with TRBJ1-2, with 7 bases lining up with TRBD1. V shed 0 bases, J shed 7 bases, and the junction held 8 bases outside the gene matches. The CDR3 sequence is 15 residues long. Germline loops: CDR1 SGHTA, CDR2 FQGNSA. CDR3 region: CASSLASTGESGYTF. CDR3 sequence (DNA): TGTGCCAGCAGCTTAGCGAGCACAGGGGAATCTGGCTACACCTTC. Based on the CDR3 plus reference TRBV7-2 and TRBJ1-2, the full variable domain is GAGVSQSPSNKVTEKGKDVELRCDPISGHTALYWYRQSLGQGLEFLIYFQGNSAPDKSGLPSDRFSAERTGGSVSTLTIQRTQQEDSAVYLCASSLASTGESGYTFGSGTRLTVV.

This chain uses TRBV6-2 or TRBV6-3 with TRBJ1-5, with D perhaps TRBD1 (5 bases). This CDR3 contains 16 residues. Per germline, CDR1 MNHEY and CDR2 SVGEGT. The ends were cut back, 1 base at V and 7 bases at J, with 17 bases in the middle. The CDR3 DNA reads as TGTGCCAGCAGTTACTTATTCGCCAGGGCTGGGCAGCCCCAGCATTTT. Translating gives CASSYLFARAGQPQHF.

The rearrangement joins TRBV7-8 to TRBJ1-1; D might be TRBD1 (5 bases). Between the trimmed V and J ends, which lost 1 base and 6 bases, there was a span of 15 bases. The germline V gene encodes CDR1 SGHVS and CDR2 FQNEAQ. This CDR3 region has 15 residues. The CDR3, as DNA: TGTGCCAGCAGCTTAGGGGCCAGGGAAAACTCTGAAGCTTTCTTT. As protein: CASSLGARENSEAFF.

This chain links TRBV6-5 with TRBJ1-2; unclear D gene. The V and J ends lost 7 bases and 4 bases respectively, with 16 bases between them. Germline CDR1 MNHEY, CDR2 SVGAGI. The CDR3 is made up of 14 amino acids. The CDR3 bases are TGTGCCAGCACCCAACGGGAGTGGAGCTATGGCTACACCTTC. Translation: CASTQREWSYGYTF.